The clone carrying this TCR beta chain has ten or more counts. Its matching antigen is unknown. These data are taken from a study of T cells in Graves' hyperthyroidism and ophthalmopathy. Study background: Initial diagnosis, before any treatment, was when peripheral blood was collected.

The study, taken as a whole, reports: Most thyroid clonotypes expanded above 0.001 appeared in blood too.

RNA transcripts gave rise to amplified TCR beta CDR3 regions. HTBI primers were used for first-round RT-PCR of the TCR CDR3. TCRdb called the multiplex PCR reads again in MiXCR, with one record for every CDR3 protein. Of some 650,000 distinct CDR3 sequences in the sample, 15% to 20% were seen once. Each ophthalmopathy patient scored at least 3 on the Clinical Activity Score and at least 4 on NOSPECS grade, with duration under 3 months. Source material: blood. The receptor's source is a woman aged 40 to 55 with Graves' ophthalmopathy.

The CDR3 spells CASSQAEKETQYF. CDR3 in DNA: TGTGCCAGCAGCCAGGCGGAAAAAGAGACCCAGTACTTC. The chain links TRBV11-2 to TRBJ2-5; D gene unclear. V dropped 5 bases and J dropped 3 bases, with 10 bases sitting between them. The germline CDR1 and CDR2 sequences are SGHAT and FQNNGV. CDR3 size: 13 residues. Full variable domain (missing parts from reference TRBV11-2 and TRBJ2-5): EAGVAQSPRYKIIEKRQSVAFWCNPISGHATLYWYQQILGQGPKLLIQFQNNGVVDDSQLPKDRFSAERLKGVDSTLKIQPAKLEDSAVYLCASSQAEKETQYFGPGTRLLVL.